The 21 T cell receptor beta chains in this list originate from one sample, sequenced in a study of cytomegalovirus exposure and HLA in healthy donors. The assay was immunoSEQ multiplex PCR, and TCRdb's table has in-frame clones only and misses some. The sample holds about 70,000 clones; 80% to 95% are singletons and the top ten take approximately 5%. Sequences were obtained from PBMCs. Receptor source: a man aged 18 to 35 in good health and CMV-seropositive.

The chain carries TRBV5-4 and TRBJ1-1; D not certain. Per the germline V gene, CDR1 is SGHNT and CDR2 is YYREEE (reference sequence). The V end lost 4 bases, the J end lost 0 bases, and 10 bases lay between the germline ends. This CDR3 contains 14 residues. The chain's CDR3 is CASSRLSMNTEAFF. DNA for the CDR3: TGTGCCAGCAGCCGGTTATCGATGAACACTGAAGCTTTCTTT. Filled out from reference TRBV5-4 and TRBJ1-1, the complete variable domain reads ETGVTQSPTHLIKTRGQQVTLRCSSQSGHNTVSWYQQALGQGPQFIFQYYREEENGRGNFPPRFSGLQFPNYSSELNVNALELDDSALYLCASSRLSMNTEAFFGQGTRLTVV.

This sequence joins TRBV4-1 and TRBJ1-1, with TRBD1 matching over 7 bases. Trimming removed 1 base from V and 7 bases from J; junction bases left unmatched: 6. Germline V gives CDR1 MGHRA, CDR2 YSYEKL. This CDR3 contains 14 residues. The CDR3 region has the DNA TGCGCCAGCAGCCAAGTTACAGGGGAGGATGAAGCTTTCTTT. Protein sequence: CASSQVTGEDEAFF.

This chain links TRBV19 with TRBJ1-4; 8 bases are shared with TRBD1. The CDR3 runs to 14 residues. Germline V gene data show CDR1 as LNHDA and CDR2 as SQIVND (reference sequence). With V trimmed by 3 bases and J by 7 bases, 4 bases remained unmatched. The CDR3 coding sequence is TGTGCCAGTAGTATCGGACAGGGTGTTGAAAAACTGTTTTTT. It codes for CASSIGQGVEKLFF.

J is TRBJ2-1 and V is TRBV19; 12 bases line up with TRBD2. The trim removed 7 bases at V and 2 bases at J, leaving 3 bases unmatched. The CDR3 runs to 15 residues. Germline V CDR1 and CDR2: LNHDA, SQIVND (reference sequence). The CDR3 nucleotides are TGTGCCAGTACGACTAGCGGGGGACCCTACAATGAGCAGTTCTTC. It codes for CASTTSGGPYNEQFF.

This rearrangement joins TRBV6-5 to TRBJ2-7; 8 bases are shared with TRBD2. The CDR3 has 15 residues. The ends lost 7 bases at V and 3 bases at J; junction bases unmatched: 11. CDR1 is MNHEY, CDR2 SVGAGI, per germline. CDR3 nucleotides: TGTGCCAGCACCAAAAACCACCGGGGGGGCTACGAGCAGTACTTC. As protein: CASTKNHRGGYEQYF.

The chain carries TRBV5-1 and TRBJ2-3; 11 nucleotides agree with TRBD2. The junction had 12 bases not matched to a gene; V was cut back by 5 bases and J by 4 bases. The CDR3 consists of 17 residues. The germline CDR1 and CDR2 sequences are SGHRS and YFSETQ. The CDR3 spells CASSLISGREGPDTQYF. The CDR3 nucleotides are TGCGCCAGCAGTCTTATTAGCGGGAGGGAAGGGCCAGATACGCAGTATTTT. Using reference TRBV5-1 and TRBJ2-3 for the parts outside the CDR3, the full variable domain is KAGVTQTPRYLIKTRGQQVTLSCSPISGHRSVSWYQQTPGQGLQFLFEYFSETQRNKGNFPGRFSGRQFSNSRSEMNVSTLELGDSALYLCASSLISGREGPDTQYFGPGTRLTVL.

This chain connects TRBV27 to TRBJ1-1, with 7 bases lining up with TRBD1. The CDR3 is 14 amino acids. Per germline, CDR1 MNHEY and CDR2 SMNVEV (reference sequence). V was clipped by 6 bases and J by 4 bases; unmatched bases: 8. This CDR3 is CASSATGTGTEAFF. The CDR3, as DNA: TGTGCCAGCAGCGCGACAGGGACTGGCACTGAAGCTTTCTTT.

This clone appeared once. CDR3 in amino acids: CASSIAGGNGYTF. DNA for the CDR3: TGTGCCAGTAGTATCGCAGGGGGGAATGGCTACACCTTC. This chain joins TRBV19 and TRBJ1-2, with TRBD1 matching 7 bases. Germline V gene sequence: CDR1 LNHDA, CDR2 SQIVND (reference sequence). The CDR3 is made up of 13 amino acids. The V and J ends lost 3 bases and 6 bases, in that order; junction bases with no gene match: 4.

This chain connects TRBV16 to TRBJ1-1, with D tentatively TRBD1 (5 bases). Trimming cost V 0 bases and J 6 bases, with 11 bases left between them. Germline V gene data show CDR1 as KGHSY and CDR2 as FQNENV. The CDR3 contains 14 residues. The CDR3 region is CASSQSLRGAEAFF. DNA for the CDR3: TGTGCCAGCAGCCAATCCCTAAGGGGCGCTGAAGCTTTCTTT.

The CDR3: CASRGRDTQYF. The CDR3 region has the DNA TGTGCCAGCAGGGGGAGGGATACGCAGTATTTT. The gene calls are TRBV6-5 and TRBJ2-3; D perhaps matches TRBD2 (6 bases). Deletions cut 6 bases from V and 6 bases from J, with 7 bases between. The CDR3 covers 11 residues. Germline V lookup: CDR1 MNHEY, CDR2 SVGAGI.

The gene calls are TRBV2 and TRBJ2-7; 12 bases are a match to TRBD2. This CDR3 has 16 amino acids. Looked up from germline, CDR1 is SNHLY and CDR2 is FYNNEI. The V segment lost 2 bases and the J segment 6 bases; nucleotides outside the gene matches: 8. CDR3 bases: TGTGCCAGCAGTGAAAACTTAGGACTAGCGGGATCCGAGCAGTACTTC. It is translated as CASSENLGLAGSEQYF. The full variable domain, its missing parts supplied by reference TRBV2 and TRBJ2-7, is EPEVTQTPSHQVTQMGQEVILRCVPISNHLYFYWYRQILGQKVEFLVSFYNNEISEKSEIFDDQFSVERPDGSNFTLKIRSTKLEDSAMYFCASSENLGLAGSEQYFGPGTRLTVT.

Worth noting for this clone: The junction differs from germline at one of its ends, possibly a read error. The rearrangement uses TRBV5-8 and TRBJ2-1; D perhaps matches TRBD1 (5 bases). Germline V gene data show CDR1 as SGHTS and CDR2 as YDEGEE. CDR3 length: 12 residues. The CDR3 sequence: CASSFGQGGKVF. The CDR3 coding sequence is TGTGCCAGCAGCTTCGGTCAGGGCGGCAAGGTCTTC.

The V gene is TRBV7-2, the J gene TRBJ2-7; 10 bases line up with TRBD1. The junction had 11 bases not matched to a gene; V was cut back by 3 bases and J by 6 bases. The CDR3 is 16 amino acids. The V gene's germline CDR1 is SGHTA and CDR2 FQGNSA. CDR3 residues: CASSLPAGTGVSEQYF. The DNA of the CDR3 is TGTGCCAGCAGCTTGCCAGCCGGGACAGGGGTTTCCGAGCAGTACTTC.

The chain uses TRBV29-1 and TRBJ1-4; D remains unclear. V lost 1 base to trimming and J lost 4 bases, with 10 bases between them. CDR3 length: 14 residues. Germline V gives CDR1 SQVTM, CDR2 ANQGSEA. DNA for the CDR3: TGCAGCGTTGAAGGAGGGATGGGTAATGAAAAACTGTTTTTT. It encodes CSVEGGMGNEKLFF.

The chain recombines TRBV7-8 with TRBJ2-7, with D maybe TRBD2 (5 bases). Trimming pared 3 bases from V and 2 bases from J, leaving 8 bases between. The CDR3 sequence is 13 residues long. CDR1 SGHVS and CDR2 FQNEAQ come from the germline V gene. CDR3 in amino acids: CASSLRETYEQYF. CDR3 in DNA: TGTGCCAGCAGCTTGAGGGAAACCTACGAGCAGTACTTC.

The genes are TRBV18 and TRBJ2-2, with 8 positions matching TRBD2. With 2 bases clipped from V and 7 bases from J, the junction kept 3 bases outside the gene matches. This CDR3 has 14 residues. Germline V gene lookup returns CDR1 KGHSH and CDR2 LQKENI. CDR3 in amino acids: CASSPAGGNGELFF. CDR3 coding DNA: TGTGCCAGCTCACCAGCGGGGGGCAACGGGGAGCTGTTTTTT.

The chain couples TRBV5-4 to TRBJ2-7; D is uncertain. The CDR3 covers 15 residues. Germline V CDR1 and CDR2: SGHNT, YYREEE (reference sequence). Trimming cost V 0 bases and J 5 bases, with 15 bases left between them. This CDR3 is CASSLGPRQVDEQYF. The CDR3 nucleotides are TGTGCCAGCAGCTTGGGTCCCCGTCAGGTGGACGAGCAGTACTTC.

V and J are TRBV18 and TRBJ1-2, with D possibly matching TRBD1 (6 bases). Trimming removed 3 bases at V and 2 bases at J, with 19 bases between. The CDR3 runs to 17 residues. The germline V gene encodes CDR1 KGHSH and CDR2 LQKENI. Here the CDR3 DNA reads TGTGCCAGCTCACCTCTAGCCGCCAAAACAGGGAACTATGGCTACACCTTC. Residues: CASSPLAAKTGNYGYTF.

The chain couples TRBV5-1 to TRBJ2-7; D unclear. The germline gives CDR1 SGHRS, CDR2 YFSETQ. V was clipped by 0 bases and J by 4 bases, with 8 bases between them. The CDR3 is 13 residues long. CDR3 sequence: CASSLGSSYEQYF. CDR3 nucleotides: TGCGCCAGCAGCTTGGGCAGTTCGTACGAGCAGTACTTC.

The chain recombines TRBV28 with TRBJ1-2; 7 nucleotides agree with TRBD1. The CDR3 loop spans 15 amino acids. Germline CDR1 is MDHEN and CDR2 is SYDVKM. V trimming: 5 bases; J trimming: 5 bases; junction bases outside the gene matches: 11. The CDR3 spells CASSTGTAEIYGYTF. The DNA for the CDR3 is TGTGCCAGCAGTACTGGGACAGCCGAAATTTATGGCTACACCTTC.

The genes are TRBV27 and TRBJ2-2; D is unresolved. This CDR3 comprises 13 residues. Germline assignment: CDR1 MNHEY and CDR2 SMNVEV (reference sequence). V lost 0 bases and J 6 bases, leaving 5 bases between the germline ends. The CDR3 is CASSLSSSGELFF. The CDR3 coding sequence is TGTGCCAGCAGTTTATCGTCCTCCGGGGAGCTGTTTTTT.